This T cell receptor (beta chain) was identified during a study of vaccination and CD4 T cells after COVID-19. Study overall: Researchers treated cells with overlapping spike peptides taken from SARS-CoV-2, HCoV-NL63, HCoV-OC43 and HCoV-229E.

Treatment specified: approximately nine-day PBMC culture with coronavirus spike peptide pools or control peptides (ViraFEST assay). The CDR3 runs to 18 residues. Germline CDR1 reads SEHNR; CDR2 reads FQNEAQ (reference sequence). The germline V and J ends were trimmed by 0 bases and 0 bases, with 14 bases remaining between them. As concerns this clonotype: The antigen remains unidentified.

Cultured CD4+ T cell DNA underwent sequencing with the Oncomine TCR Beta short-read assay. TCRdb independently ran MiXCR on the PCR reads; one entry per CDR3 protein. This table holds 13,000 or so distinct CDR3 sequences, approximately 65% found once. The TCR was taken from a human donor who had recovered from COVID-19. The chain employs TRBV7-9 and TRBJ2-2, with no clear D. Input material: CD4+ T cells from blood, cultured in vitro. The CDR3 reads CASSLALGLVTNTGELFF. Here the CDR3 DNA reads TGTGCCAGCAGCTTAGCGCTCGGGCTAGTGACGAACACCGGGGAGCTGTTTTTT.